This record looks at one TCR beta chain sequence and its context. Antigen specificity is unknown. Other nucleotide sequences in the sample specify the same CDR3. The PCR contained 60 Vbeta and 13 Jbeta primers. Sequenced by immunoSEQ multiplex PCR; TCRdb stores in-frame clones only, minus some. The data show about 150,000 clones, approximately 80% seen once. The CDR3 extends over 11 amino acids. Germline V lookup: CDR1 SGHRS, CDR2 YFSETQ. V dropped 4 bases and J dropped 1 base, with 2 bases sitting between them. The data belong to a study of cytomegalovirus exposure and HLA in healthy donors. Study conclusions and caveats: Reportedly, diagnosis of cytomegalovirus status by the classifier showed high specificity and sensitivity. A few CMV-associated chains proved CMV antigen-specific in vitro. There were several of the most significant clusters that appeared linked to common viral pathogens in a later analysis.

The sample taken for sequencing was PBMCs. The chain has TRBV5-1 and TRBJ2-5; the D is unclear. The receptor was derived from a woman in her 40s in good health and CMV-seropositive. CDR3 residues: CASSLQETQYF. DNA for the CDR3: TGCGCCAGCAGCCTCCAAGAGACCCAGTACTTC. Full variable domain (remainder filled in from reference TRBV5-1 and TRBJ2-5): KAGVTQTPRYLIKTRGQQVTLSCSPISGHRSVSWYQQTPGQGLQFLFEYFSETQRNKGNFPGRFSGRQFSNSRSEMNVSTLELGDSALYLCASSLQETQYFGPGTRLLVL.